This T cell receptor beta chain was profiled in a study of beta chain features in type 1 diabetes. Points from the study as a whole: TCRB CDR3 length was moderately but significantly reduced in all four CD4+ subsets of Type 1 diabetes patients.

Expressed TCRB transcripts were sequenced after all isolated RNA was converted to cDNA. The repertoire was sequenced with immunoSEQ multiplex PCR; TCRdb's copy has only in-frame clones and lacks some. The data contain some 190,000 clones, 7.8% of them seen just once; the ten biggest clones take up approximately 0.93%. V was clipped by 6 bases and J by 7 bases, with 24 bases between them. Germline loops: CDR1 KGHSY, CDR2 FQNENV. The length of the CDR3 is 16 residues. Points on this clone: What it binds is unknown.

This sequence joins TRBV16 and TRBJ2-5; D is unclear. This sequence originates from a woman between 40 and 55 years old with type 1 diabetes. Sequencing input: central memory CD4+ T cells from blood. The CDR3 region has the DNA TGTGCCAGCAGTCAAGGGTCCAGAGGCGAGGTCGGGACCCAGTACTTC. Protein product: CASSQGSRGEVGTQYF.